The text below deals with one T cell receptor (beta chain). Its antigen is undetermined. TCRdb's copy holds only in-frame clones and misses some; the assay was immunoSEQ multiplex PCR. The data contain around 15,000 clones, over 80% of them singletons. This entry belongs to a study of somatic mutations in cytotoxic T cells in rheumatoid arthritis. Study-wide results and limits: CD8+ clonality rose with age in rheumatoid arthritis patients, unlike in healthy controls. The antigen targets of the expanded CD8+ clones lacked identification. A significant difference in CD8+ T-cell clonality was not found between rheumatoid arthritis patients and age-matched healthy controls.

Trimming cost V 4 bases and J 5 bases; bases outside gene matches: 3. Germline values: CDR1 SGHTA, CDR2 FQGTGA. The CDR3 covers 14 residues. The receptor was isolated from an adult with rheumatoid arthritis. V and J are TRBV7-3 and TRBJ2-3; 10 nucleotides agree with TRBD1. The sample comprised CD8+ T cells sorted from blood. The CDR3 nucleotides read TGTGCCAGCAGCTCCGGACAGGGGGTAGATACGCAGTATTTT. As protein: CASSSGQGVDTQYF.